The entry that follows covers one T cell receptor (beta chain) sequence. The antigen remains undetermined. The data stem from a study of PD-1 blockade in classical Hodgkin lymphoma. The study's findings and limits: CD4+ TCR diversity, unlike CD8+, rose significantly by C4D1. Reported findings placed baseline TCR diversity lower in newly diagnosed patients (compared with healthy donors). The baseline diversity of complete responders showed similarity to that of newly diagnosed patients.

Here immunoSEQ multiplex PCR was the method, and the copy in TCRdb shows in-frame clones only, minus some. The profile shows some 100,000 clones, 92% of them singletons. Every patient relapsed after autologous stem cell transplantation, and brentuximab vedotin exposure varied. The study recorded best responses of complete response, partial response or progressive disease. The CDR3 consists of 15 residues. Germline loops: CDR1 MGHRA, CDR2 YSYEKL. Deletions cut 1 base from V and 2 bases from J, with 12 bases between. This TCR was sampled from a human donor with classical Hodgkin lymphoma. The J gene is TRBJ2-7, the V gene TRBV4-1; D might be TRBD2 (5 bases). Source: peripheral blood mononuclear cells (PBMCs), taken at baseline. As DNA, the CDR3 is TGCGCCAGCAGCCAAGGATTTGGGAGCCCCTACGAGCAGTACTTC. The encoded protein is CASSQGFGSPYEQYF.